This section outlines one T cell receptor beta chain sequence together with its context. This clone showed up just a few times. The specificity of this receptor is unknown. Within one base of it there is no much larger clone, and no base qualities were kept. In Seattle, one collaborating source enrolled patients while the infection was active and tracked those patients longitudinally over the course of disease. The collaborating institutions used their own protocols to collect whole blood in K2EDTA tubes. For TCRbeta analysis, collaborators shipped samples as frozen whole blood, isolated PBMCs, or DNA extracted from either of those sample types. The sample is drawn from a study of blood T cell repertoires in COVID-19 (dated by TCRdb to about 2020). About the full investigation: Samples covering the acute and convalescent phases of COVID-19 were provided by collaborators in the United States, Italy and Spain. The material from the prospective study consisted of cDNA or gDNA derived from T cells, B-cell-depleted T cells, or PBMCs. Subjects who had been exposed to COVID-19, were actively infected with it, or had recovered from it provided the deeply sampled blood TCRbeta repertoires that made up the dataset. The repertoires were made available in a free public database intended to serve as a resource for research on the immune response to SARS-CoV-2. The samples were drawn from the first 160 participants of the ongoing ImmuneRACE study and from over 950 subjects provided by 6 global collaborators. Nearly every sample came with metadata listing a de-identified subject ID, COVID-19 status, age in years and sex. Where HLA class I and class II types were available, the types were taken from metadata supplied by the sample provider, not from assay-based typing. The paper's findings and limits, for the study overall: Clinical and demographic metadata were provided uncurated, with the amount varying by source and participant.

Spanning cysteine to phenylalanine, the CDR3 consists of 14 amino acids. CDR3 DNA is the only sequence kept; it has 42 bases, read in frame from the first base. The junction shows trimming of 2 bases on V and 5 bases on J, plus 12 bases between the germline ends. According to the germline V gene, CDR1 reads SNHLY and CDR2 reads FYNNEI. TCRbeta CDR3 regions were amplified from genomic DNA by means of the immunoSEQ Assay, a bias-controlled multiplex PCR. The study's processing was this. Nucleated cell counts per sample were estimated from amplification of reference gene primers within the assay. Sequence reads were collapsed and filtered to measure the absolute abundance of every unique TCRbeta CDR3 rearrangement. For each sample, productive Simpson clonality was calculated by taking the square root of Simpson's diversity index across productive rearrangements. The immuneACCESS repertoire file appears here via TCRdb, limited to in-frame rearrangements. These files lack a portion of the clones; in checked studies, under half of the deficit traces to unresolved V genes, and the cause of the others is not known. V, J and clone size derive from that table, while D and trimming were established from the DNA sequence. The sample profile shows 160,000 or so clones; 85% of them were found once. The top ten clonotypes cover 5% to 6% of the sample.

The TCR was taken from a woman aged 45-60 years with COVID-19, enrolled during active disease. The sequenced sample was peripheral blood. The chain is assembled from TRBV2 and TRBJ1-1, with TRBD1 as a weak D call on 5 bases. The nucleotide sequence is TGTGCCAGCAGTGAAAAGGGACTTTATACTGAAGCTTTCTTT. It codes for CASSEKGLYTEAFF.